This TCR beta chain originates from a study of T cell repertoires in cytomegalovirus infection. Background on the study: Epitope selection comprised recently identified HLA-C-restricted CMV epitopes and well-studied HLA-B-restricted CMV epitopes. Indicated by public TCR beta signatures were CMV infection and matching HLA type. Study-wide points: In two of eight donors, the top clonotype was HLA-C-restricted CMV-specific.

Turning to this clonotype: What it recognizes is unknown.

The CDR3 is 14 amino acids. Germline-derived CDR1 and CDR2 are LNHDA and SQIVND (reference sequence). Between the trimmed V and J ends, which lost 10 bases and 5 bases, there was a span of 18 bases. TCRdb redid the calling of the reads with MiXCR, one entry per CDR3 protein. In the table there are hundreds of thousands of distinct CDR3 sequences, 30% to 35% of which are singletons. The source of this sequence is a human donor in good health (CMV status not recorded). Some clones in this sample may be carry-over from other donors' samples. The rearrangement links TRBV19 to TRBJ1-5; D possibly corresponds to TRBD1 (5 bases). Material: cultured CD8+ T cells from PBMCs, obtained from culture after CMV antigen stimulation. This CDR3 reads CATKFRGGYQPQHF. DNA for the CDR3: TGTGCCACCAAATTCCGGGGCGGCTATCAGCCCCAGCATTTT.